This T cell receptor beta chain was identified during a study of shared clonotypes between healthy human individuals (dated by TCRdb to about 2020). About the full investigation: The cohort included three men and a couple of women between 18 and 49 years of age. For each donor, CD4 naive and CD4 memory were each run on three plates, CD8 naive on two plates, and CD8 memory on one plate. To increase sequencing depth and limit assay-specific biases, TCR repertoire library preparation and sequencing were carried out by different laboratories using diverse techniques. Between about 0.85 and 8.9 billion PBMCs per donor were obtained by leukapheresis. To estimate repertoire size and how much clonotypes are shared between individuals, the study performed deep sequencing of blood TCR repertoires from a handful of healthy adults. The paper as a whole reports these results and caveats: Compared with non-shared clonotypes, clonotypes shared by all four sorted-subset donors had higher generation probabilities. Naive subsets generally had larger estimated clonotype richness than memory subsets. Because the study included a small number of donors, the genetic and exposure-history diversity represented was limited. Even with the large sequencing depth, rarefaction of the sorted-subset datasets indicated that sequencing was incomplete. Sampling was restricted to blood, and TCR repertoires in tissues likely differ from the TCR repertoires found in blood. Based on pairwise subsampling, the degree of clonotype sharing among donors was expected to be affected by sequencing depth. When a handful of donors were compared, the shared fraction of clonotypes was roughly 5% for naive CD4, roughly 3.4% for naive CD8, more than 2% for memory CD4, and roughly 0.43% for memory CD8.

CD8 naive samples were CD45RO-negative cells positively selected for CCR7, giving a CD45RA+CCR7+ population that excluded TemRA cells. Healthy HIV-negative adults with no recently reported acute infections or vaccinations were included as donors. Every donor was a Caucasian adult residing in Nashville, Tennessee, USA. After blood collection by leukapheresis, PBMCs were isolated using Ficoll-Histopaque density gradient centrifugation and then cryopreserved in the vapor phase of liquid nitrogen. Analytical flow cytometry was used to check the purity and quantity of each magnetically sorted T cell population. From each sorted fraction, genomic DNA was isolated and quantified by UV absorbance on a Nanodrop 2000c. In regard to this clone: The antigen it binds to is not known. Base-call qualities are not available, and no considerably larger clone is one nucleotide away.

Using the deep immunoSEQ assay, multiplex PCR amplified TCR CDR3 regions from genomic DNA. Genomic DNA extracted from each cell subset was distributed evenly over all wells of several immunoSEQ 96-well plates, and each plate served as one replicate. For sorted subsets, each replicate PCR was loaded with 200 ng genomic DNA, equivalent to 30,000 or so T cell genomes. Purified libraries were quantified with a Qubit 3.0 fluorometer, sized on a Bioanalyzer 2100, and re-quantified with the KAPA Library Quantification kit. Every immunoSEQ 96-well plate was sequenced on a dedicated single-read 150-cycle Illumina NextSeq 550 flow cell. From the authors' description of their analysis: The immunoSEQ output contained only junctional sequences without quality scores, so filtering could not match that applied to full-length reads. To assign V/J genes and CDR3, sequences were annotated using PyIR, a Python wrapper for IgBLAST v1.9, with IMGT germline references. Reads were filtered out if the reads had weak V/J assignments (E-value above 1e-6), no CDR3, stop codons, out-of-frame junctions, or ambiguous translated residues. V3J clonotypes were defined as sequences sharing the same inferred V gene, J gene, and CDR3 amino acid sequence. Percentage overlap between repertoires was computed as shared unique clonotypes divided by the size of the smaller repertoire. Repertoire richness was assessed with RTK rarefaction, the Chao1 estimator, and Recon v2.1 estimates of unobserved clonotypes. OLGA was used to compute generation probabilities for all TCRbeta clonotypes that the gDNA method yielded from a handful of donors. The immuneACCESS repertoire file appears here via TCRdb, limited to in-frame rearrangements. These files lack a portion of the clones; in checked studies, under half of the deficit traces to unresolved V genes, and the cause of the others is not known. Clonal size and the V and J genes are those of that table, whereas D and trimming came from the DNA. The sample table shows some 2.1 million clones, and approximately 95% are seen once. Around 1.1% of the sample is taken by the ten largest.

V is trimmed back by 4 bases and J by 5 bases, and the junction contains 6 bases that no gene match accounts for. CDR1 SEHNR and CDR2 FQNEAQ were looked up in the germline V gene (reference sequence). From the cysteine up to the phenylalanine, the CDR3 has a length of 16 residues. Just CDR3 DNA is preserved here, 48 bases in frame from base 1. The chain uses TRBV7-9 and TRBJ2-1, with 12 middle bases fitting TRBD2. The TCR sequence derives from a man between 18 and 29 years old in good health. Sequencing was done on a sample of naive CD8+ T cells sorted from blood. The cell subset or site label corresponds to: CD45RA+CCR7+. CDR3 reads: CASSSELAGGHNEQFF. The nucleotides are TGTGCCAGCAGCTCGGAACTAGCGGGGGGACACAATGAGCAGTTCTTC.